This T cell receptor (beta chain) was retrieved from a study of CD8+ T cells in alopecia areata (dated by TCRdb to between 2017 and 2018). Looking at the study overall: The treated patients took part in an open-label pilot trial in which moderate-to-severe alopecia areata was treated with oral tofacitinib at 5 to 10 mg twice daily. TCRbeta CDR3 regions were amplified by immunoSEQ multiplex PCR with 35 Vbeta forward and 13 Jbeta reverse primers. RNA came from the PAXgene miRNA kit for fixed scalp, the miRNeasy kit for PBMCs, and the RNeasy kit for mouse skin. In both human patients and the C3H/HeJ mouse model, the study applied high-throughput TCRbeta sequencing to look at T cell clonal expansion in alopecia areata. Disease severity in treated patients was measured with the SALT score, which quantifies the percentage of affected scalp surface area. In humans, TCRbeta sequencing was performed on scalp tissue and on sorted CD4+ and CD8+ peripheral blood T cells from healthy controls and from patients with patchy or totalis/universalis alopecia areata. Scalp clonality was compared across normal scalp (n=4), patchy alopecia areata scalp (n=8), and alopecia totalis/universalis scalp (n=8). Patients stayed on tofacitinib for 6 to 18 months and then had 6 months of follow-up off drug so that delayed response and recurrence could be assessed. Tofacitinib-treated patients had biopsies at baseline and at 4 and 24 weeks of treatment, with a later scalp biopsy in several patients. The research as a whole found: Compared with mice, TCR sequences shared between patients were less clear, possibly partly because of HLA diversity across the patient population. During tofacitinib treatment, many expanded lesional clones remained in scalp and blood, and this persistence may partly explain relapse after treatment is stopped. Compared with normal scalp, lesional scalp, particularly in alopecia totalis/universalis, had higher clonality and more expanded CD8+ clones, which suggests antigenic drive. Tofacitinib significantly lowered scalp clonality and the number of expanded CD8+ clones among the top 100 scalp clones. Scalp TCR repertoire analysis is complicated because resident alphabeta T cells in normal human skin are also sequenced, whereas mouse skin is dominated by gammadelta T cells. Because the treated cohort was small and had just a single nonresponder, larger studies are needed to establish links between baseline CD8+ expansion and response.

The treatment or condition label, as the study defines it: oral pan-JAK inhibitor, 5-10 mg twice daily. Peripheral blood and lesional scalp punch biopsies were obtained from patients with alopecia areata. PBMCs were separated by density centrifugation and stained for CD3, CD4 and CD8, after which CD4+ and CD8+ T cells were sorted on a FACSAria. Library preparation was by the immunoSEQ multiplex PCR assay. For TCR sequencing, RNA was extracted from every sample and reverse transcribed into cDNA to serve as template. First-strand cDNA was synthesized using SuperScript III with a 2:1 mix of oligo-dT and random hexamers. A synthetic immune receptor repertoire was used to assess amplification bias, and residual bias was removed computationally. The study's own analysis went as follows. After raw reads were preprocessed to remove errors, the CDR3 was defined following IMGT conventions as running from the conserved cysteine to phenylalanine. Clonality was calculated as 1 minus Shannon entropy normalized by log2 of the number of productive unique TCRs. Scalp TCRbeta sequences were cross-referenced with sorted blood CD4 and CD8 repertoires so that the CD4 or CD8 identity of scalp clones could be inferred. The table comes from immuneACCESS by way of TCRdb, which keeps in-frame sequences with V and J called. Part of the clones is missing from these tables; in studies checked, under half for an unresolved V gene and the rest for unknown reasons. The V and J calls and clone size are taken from that table; D and trimming were inferred from the DNA. The sample includes fewer than 250,000 clones, with more than 30% observed a single time. Almost 0.5% of the sample is held by the ten biggest clonotypes.

Worth noting for this clone: The antigen it binds to is not known. Qualities for individual bases were not recorded, and no much larger clone is one base off.

The CDR3 runs 12 amino acids, cysteine and phenylalanine included. Only the CDR3 part of the read is kept: 36 bases, read in frame from the first base. The CDR1 and CDR2 encoded by the germline V gene are SGHRS and YFSETQ. Trimming at the junction amounts to 0 bases on V and 10 bases on J, and the germline ends lie 10 bases apart. Sequences were derived from CD4+ T cells sorted from blood, sampled between weeks 30 and 35, from a patient treated with tofacitinib. This clonotype originated in a human donor with alopecia areata. The chain employs TRBV5-1 and TRBJ1-2, with the D segment identity uncertain. At the DNA level, the sequence is TGCGCCAGCAGCTTGGATTCTGTTGCCTACACCTTC. It translates to CASSLDSVAYTF.